The 32 T cell receptor beta chains below were found in one sample sequenced in a study of CD8+CD57+ T cells in acquired aplastic anemia. Those patients picked for sequencing had displayed CD8+CD57+ cell expansion on flow cytometry. TCR beta VDJ and CDR3 were profiled, and genomic DNA was the template. In TCRdb, the reads were re-called with MiXCR into one record per CDR3 protein. The profile shows about 160,000 distinct CDR3 sequences, approximately 51% of them singletons. The source material was sorted CD4+, CD8+, or CD8+CD57+ T cells (not recorded which) from PBMCs. These receptors all stem from a human donor with aplastic anemia.

This clonotype was counted once. CDR3 nucleotide sequence: TGTGCCAGCAGTGAATTCTGGGGGGATGGTGGCTACACCTTC. Amino acid sequence: CASSEFWGDGGYTF. This rearrangement joins TRBV25-1 to TRBJ1-2; D may be TRBD1 (5 bases). This CDR3 has 14 residues. V was shortened by 1 base and J by 7 bases, with 13 bases between the two germline ends. Germline CDR1 is MGHDK and CDR2 is SYGVNS.

The chain employs TRBV20-1 and TRBJ1-5, with 10 bases fitting TRBD1. The V segment lost 6 bases and the J segment 7 bases; nucleotides outside the gene matches: 9. This CDR3 is 14 amino acids long. The germline CDR1 and CDR2 sequences are DFQATT and SNEGSKA (reference sequence). The CDR3 here is CSAKIDRGPQPQHF. DNA for the CDR3: TGCAGTGCGAAGATTGACAGGGGGCCACAGCCCCAGCATTTT.

Many counts were recorded for this clonotype. The gene calls are TRBV5-1 and TRBJ2-1; 7 nucleotides line up with TRBD2. J gave up 5 bases and V 2 bases, and 4 bases lay outside the gene matches. The germline V gene has CDR1 SGHRS and CDR2 YFSETQ. This CDR3 spans 14 amino acids. Here the CDR3 reads CASSLAGWNNEQFF. The DNA for the CDR3 is TGCGCCAGCAGCTTAGCGGGATGGAACAATGAGCAGTTCTTC.

The chain carries TRBV2 and TRBJ2-5; 9 bases map to TRBD1. The CDR3 runs to 14 residues. Per germline, CDR1 SNHLY and CDR2 FYNNEI. The V segment lost 8 bases and the J segment 2 bases; nucleotides outside the gene matches: 6. The CDR3 protein is CASHWGQGQETQYF. In DNA, the CDR3 is TGTGCCAGCCACTGGGGACAGGGACAAGAGACCCAGTACTTC. Full variable domain (outside the CDR3, taken from reference TRBV2 and TRBJ2-5): EPEVTQTPSHQVTQMGQEVILRCVPISNHLYFYWYRQILGQKVEFLVSFYNNEISEKSEIFDDQFSVERPDGSNFTLKIRSTKLEDSAMYFCASHWGQGQETQYFGPGTRLLVL.

Worth noting for this clonotype: One base away lies a much larger clone, so this may be a sequencing read error. The chain couples TRBV11-1 to TRBJ1-1, with 9 bases aligning to TRBD1. Germline V gene lookup returns CDR1 SGHAT and CDR2 FQDESV (reference sequence). CDR3 size: 15 residues. The junction had 11 bases not matched to a gene; V was cut back by 6 bases and J by 6 bases. This CDR3 reads CASRRTGDGVAEAFF. The CDR3 DNA sequence: TGTGCCAGCAGGCGGACAGGGGATGGGGTCGCTGAAGCTTTCTTT.

This clonotype appeared many times. The chain employs TRBV4-2 and TRBJ2-3, with 11 bases identical to TRBD2. With V trimmed by 4 bases and J by 2 bases, 5 bases remained unmatched. The length of the CDR3 is 16 residues. In germline, CDR1 is LGHNA, CDR2 YNFKEQ. CDR3 in DNA: TGTGCCAGCAGCCCGACTAGCGGGGAAGTCACAGATACGCAGTATTTT. Translating it yields CASSPTSGEVTDTQYF.

Remarks on this clonotype: This may be a read error, as it is one base from a much larger clone. The V and J genes are TRBV11-3 and TRBJ2-1; unclear D gene. This CDR3 spans 15 amino acids. The germline CDR1 and CDR2 sequences are SGHNT and YENEEA. The CDR3 sequence: CACSPLGGSYNEQFF. The CDR3 nucleotides read TGTGCCTGCAGCCCCCTGGGTGGCTCCTACAATGAGCAGTTCTTC.

This chain connects TRBV19 to TRBJ1-4, with 10 bases lining up with TRBD1. CDR1 is LNHDA and CDR2 is SQIVND in the germline V gene (reference sequence). With 7 bases clipped from V and 6 bases from J, the junction kept 5 bases outside the gene matches. This CDR3 spans 14 amino acids. For the CDR3, the DNA is TGTGCCAGTAAAATGGGACAGGGGTATGAAAAACTGTTTTTT. It specifies CASKMGQGYEKLFF. Complete variable domain (other parts from reference TRBV19 and TRBJ1-4): DGGITQSPKYLFRKEGQNVTLSCEQNLNHDAMYWYRQDPGQGLRLIYYSQIVNDFQKGDIAEGYSVSREKKESFPLTVTSAQKNPTAFYLCASKMGQGYEKLFFGSGTQLSVL.

This clonotype was counted many times. J is TRBJ2-3 and V is TRBV5-8; D is uncertain. Trimming stripped 2 bases from V and 6 bases from J, with 13 bases between. CDR3 size: 14 residues. Germline assignment: CDR1 SGHTS and CDR2 YDEGEE. CDR3 in amino acids: CASSFGGISDTQYF. The CDR3 DNA is TGTGCCAGCAGCTTCGGTGGGATTAGCGATACGCAGTATTTT.

This clonotype was seen more than once but under ten times. The chain has TRBV19 and TRBJ1-6; D perhaps matches TRBD1 (6 bases). The ends were cut back, 10 bases at V and 7 bases at J, with 14 bases in the middle. The CDR3 consists of 13 residues. Germline CDR1 reads LNHDA; CDR2 reads SQIVND (reference sequence). The CDR3 DNA reads as TGTGCCACAAACAGGGAGACCAATTCACCCCTCCACTTT. Translating gives CATNRETNSPLHF. Full variable domain (missing parts from reference TRBV19 and TRBJ1-6): DGGITQSPKYLFRKEGQNVTLSCEQNLNHDAMYWYRQDPGQGLRLIYYSQIVNDFQKGDIAEGYSVSREKKESFPLTVTSAQKNPTAFYLCATNRETNSPLHFGNGTRLTVT.

This clonotype occurred many times. The chain uses TRBV19 and TRBJ1-5; D is ambiguous. CDR3 length: 15 amino acids. The germline CDR1 and CDR2 sequences are LNHDA and SQIVND (reference sequence). Trimming left V 5 bases short and J 2 bases short, with 13 bases between. The CDR3 spells CASSPAGLGNQPQHF. The CDR3 coding sequence is TGTGCCAGTAGTCCGGCCGGGCTTGGCAATCAGCCCCAGCATTTT.

This sequence joins TRBV18 and TRBJ2-2, with 9 bases aligning to TRBD1. The CDR3 runs to 16 residues. Unmatched junction bases numbered 4, after V lost 3 bases and J lost 2 bases. The V gene's germline CDR1 is KGHSH and CDR2 LQKENI. The CDR3 nucleotides read TGTGCCAGCTCACCTCCGGGACAGGGAAACACCGGGGAGCTGTTTTTT. As protein: CASSPPGQGNTGELFF.

This clonotype was counted ten times or more. The CDR3 bases are TGTGCCAGCAGCGTGCGGACGGATACGCAGTATTTT. It codes for CASSVRTDTQYF. The V and J genes are TRBV7-9 and TRBJ2-3; D is undetermined. The germline V gene has CDR1 SEHNR and CDR2 FQNEAQ (reference sequence). Trimming left V 5 bases short and J 6 bases short, with 9 bases between. This CDR3 has 12 amino acids.

V is TRBV11-1 and J is TRBJ1-6, with TRBD1 matching over 8 bases. Trimming removed 5 bases from V and 6 bases from J; junction bases left unmatched: 15. In germline, CDR1 is SGHAT, CDR2 FQDESV (reference sequence). The CDR3 spans 18 residues. The CDR3 region is CASSPPPGRTGSNSPLHF. CDR3 sequence (DNA): TGTGCCAGCAGCCCCCCCCCGGGTCGGACAGGGTCTAATTCACCCCTCCACTTT.

A single count supports this clonotype. The gene calls are TRBV15 and TRBJ1-6; the D gene is possibly TRBD1 (5 bases). The germline V and J ends were trimmed by 0 bases and 7 bases, with 7 bases remaining between them. Germline V gene lookup returns CDR1 LNHNV and CDR2 YYDKDF (reference sequence). The CDR3 covers 14 residues. The CDR3 loop reads CATSRDGGNSPLHF. The CDR3, as DNA: TGTGCCACCAGCAGAGATGGGGGAAATTCACCCCTCCACTTT.

CDR3 DNA: TGTGCCAGCAGCTTAAGGATTACGGCAACTAATGAAAAACTGTTTTTT. Amino acid sequence: CASSLRITATNEKLFF. V is TRBV7-6 and J is TRBJ1-4; no clear D gene. The CDR3 consists of 16 residues. Between the trimmed V and J ends, which lost 2 bases and 0 bases, there was a span of 10 bases. Germline CDR1 SGHVS, CDR2 FNYEAQ.

This clonotype was recorded many times. The V call is TRBV10-3, the J call TRBJ1-6; D may be TRBD1 (6 bases). The CDR3 has 16 amino acids. The germline gives CDR1 ENHRY, CDR2 SYGVKD. Trimming took 4 bases from V and 10 from J, leaving 20 bases between them. The CDR3 here is CAISGGGSGIESPLHF. CDR3 DNA: TGTGCCATCAGTGGAGGGGGGAGCGGGATTGAATCACCCCTCCACTTT.

This clonotype was counted between two and nine times. This clone may be a read error of a much larger clone one base away. The V call is TRBV7-3, the J call TRBJ1-6; 8 nucleotides line up with TRBD1. The CDR3 has 14 residues. CDR1 is SGHTA, CDR2 FQGTGA, per germline. V trimming: 5 bases; J trimming: 9 bases; junction bases outside the gene matches: 6. The CDR3 is CASSEDRGSSPLHF. The CDR3 DNA reads TGTGCCAGCAGCGAAGACAGGGGAAGTTCACCCCTCCACTTT.

With regard to this clonotype: A much bigger clone sits one base away, suggesting this may be a read error. J is TRBJ1-4 and V is TRBV7-2, with D hard to call. This CDR3 is built from 14 residues. Germline values: CDR1 SGHTA, CDR2 FQGNSA. The CDR3 nucleotides read TGTGCCAGCAGCCCTAGAGCAACTAATGAAAAACTGCTTTTT. Encoded protein: CASSPRATNEKLLF.

This clonotype was seen ten or more times. The chain employs TRBV28 and TRBJ2-7; possible D gene TRBD1, 6 bases. This CDR3 comprises 14 residues. The germline CDR1 and CDR2 sequences are MDHEN and SYDVKM. With 5 bases removed from V and 0 bases from J, the gap between germline ends came to 11 bases. The CDR3 loop reads CASSGTSISYEQYF. CDR3 DNA: TGTGCCAGCAGTGGGACATCCATCTCCTACGAGCAGTACTTC.

This clonotype was counted at least ten times. The V gene is TRBV10-3, the J gene TRBJ2-2, with 9 bases aligning to TRBD1. V trimming: 5 bases; J trimming: 1 base; junction bases outside the gene matches: 2. This CDR3 is built from 15 residues. Per the germline V gene, CDR1 is ENHRY and CDR2 is SYGVKD. CDR3 sequence: CAISSDRGNTGELFF. The CDR3 region has the DNA TGTGCCATCAGTTCGGACAGGGGGAACACCGGGGAGCTGTTTTTT.

Many counts were recorded for this clonotype. The chain combines TRBV4-2 with TRBJ2-3; tentative D call: TRBD2 (6 bases). The CDR3 sequence is 16 residues long. From germline, CDR1 is LGHNA and CDR2 YNFKEQ. V lost 4 bases, J lost 8 bases, and 22 bases lay in between. The CDR3 sequence: CASSPGLYPTDGTQYF. CDR3 bases: TGTGCCAGCAGCCCCGGACTATACCCGACAGATGGTACGCAGTATTTT.

This clonotype was counted many times. The chain carries TRBV7-3 and TRBJ2-1; tentatively, D is TRBD1 (6 bases). Germline CDR1 reads SGHTA; CDR2 reads FQGTGA. V shed 5 bases and J shed 15 bases, with 23 bases lying between them. The CDR3 runs to 14 residues. The chain's CDR3 is CASSPDVRGHPPFF. The CDR3, as DNA: TGTGCCAGCAGCCCCGACGTCAGGGGACACCCTCCGTTCTTC.

This clonotype appeared many times. This chain joins TRBV10-3 and TRBJ2-3, with D perhaps matching TRBD2 (6 bases). V dropped 9 bases and J dropped 2 bases, with 18 bases sitting between them. The germline V gene has CDR1 ENHRY and CDR2 SYGVKD. The CDR3 totals 15 residues. The CDR3 DNA reads TGTGCCATAGGGGCCTTCGCGGGGACCACAGATACGCAGTATTTT. The encoded protein is CAIGAFAGTTDTQYF.

As for this clonotype: This may stem from a read error, because a much larger clone lies one nucleotide away. The chain employs TRBV25-1 and TRBJ2-7, with D unresolved. With 6 bases removed from V and 7 bases from J, the gap between germline ends came to 19 bases. Germline V gives CDR1 MGHDK, CDR2 SYGVNS. The CDR3 loop spans 14 amino acids. The CDR3 region has the DNA TGTGCCAGCAGCTTAGGGCAGGCGCCCAATGAGCAGTACTTC. Translated, it gives CASSLGQAPNEQYF.

This clonotype was counted ten times or more. The chain couples TRBV6-5 to TRBJ1-6; no clear D. The germline V gene encodes CDR1 MNHEY and CDR2 SVGAGI. V lost 0 bases, J lost 7 bases, and 13 bases lay in between. There are 16 residues in the CDR3. The CDR3 is CASSYSPGTGNSPLHF. For the CDR3, the DNA is TGTGCCAGCAGTTACTCCCCTGGTACGGGGAATTCACCCCTCCACTTT.

There are many counts of this clonotype. The chain combines TRBV4-3 with TRBJ1-1; D not certain. The CDR3 runs 14 residues. V was shortened by 0 bases and J by 1 base, with 6 bases between the two germline ends. Germline V gene lookup returns CDR1 LGHNA and CDR2 YSLEER. The CDR3 is CASSQDRGNTEAFF. CDR3 DNA: TGCGCCAGCAGCCAAGATCGGGGGAACACTGAAGCTTTCTTT.

The CDR3 reads CSALGNYGYTF. CDR3 nucleotide sequence: TGCAGCGCGCTAGGGAACTATGGCTACACCTTC. V is TRBV29-1 and J is TRBJ1-2, with D unclear. V was clipped by 7 bases and J by 2 bases, with 8 bases between them. Germline loops: CDR1 SQVTM, CDR2 ANQGSEA. CDR3 length: 11 residues.

The chain has TRBV6-2 or TRBV6-3 and TRBJ2-1; TRBD2 agrees at 8 bases. Germline V gene sequence: CDR1 MNHEY, CDR2 SVGEGT. Unmatched junction bases numbered 17, after V lost 2 bases and J lost 5 bases. The CDR3 spans 19 residues. This chain's CDR3 is CASSYTQDPRTSKNNEQFF. In DNA form, the CDR3 reads TGTGCCAGCAGTTACACACAAGATCCAAGGACTAGCAAAAACAATGAGCAGTTCTTC.

The V call is TRBV29-1, the J call TRBJ2-7; TRBD1 agrees at 7 bases. V lost 0 bases to trimming and J lost 4 bases; unmatched junction nucleotides: 6. The CDR3 totals 14 residues. The germline V gene encodes CDR1 SQVTM and CDR2 ANQGSEA. The CDR3 DNA reads TGCAGCGTTGAAGAAGTCGGCAGGGGGTACGAGCAGTACTTC. This gives the protein CSVEEVGRGYEQYF.

This clonotype showed up just a few times. The chain has TRBV5-4 and TRBJ2-1, with D perhaps TRBD2 (7 bases). V lost 1 base to trimming and J lost 3 bases, with 11 bases between them. Germline V lookup: CDR1 SGHNT, CDR2 YYREEE (reference sequence). The CDR3 extends over 15 amino acids. The CDR3 DNA reads as TGTGCCAGCAGCTTGAGAGGGGGGGGCTACAATGAGCAGTTCTTC. Protein product: CASSLRGGGYNEQFF.

This clonotype was found many times. The rearrangement uses TRBV7-9 and TRBJ2-1; D perhaps matches TRBD1 (5 bases). Germline-derived CDR1 and CDR2 are SEHNR and FQNEAQ (reference sequence). This CDR3 has 13 residues. V shed 0 bases and J shed 8 bases, with 8 bases lying between them. The CDR3 here is CASSLAGADEQFF. The CDR3 bases are TGTGCCAGCAGCTTAGCAGGGGCGGATGAGCAGTTCTTC.